This is a list of T cell receptor beta chains from one sample in a study of monozygotic twins with inflammatory bowel disease. From its re-call of the 5' RACE reads, TCRdb lists each CDR3 protein once, without DNA. The table for this sample gives roughly 140,000 distinct CDR3 sequences. Material: blood. These receptors all stem from a human donor with ulcerative colitis or Crohn's disease, or a healthy co-twin of an affected twin (not recorded which). Each CDR3 is given with its conserved first and last residue.

V	J	CDR3
TRBV7-2	TRBJ2-7	CASSLRVGEQYF
TRBV4-2	TRBJ2-3	CASSPLGGAVDTQYF
TRBV5-1	TRBJ2-1	CASRAGQMGEQFF
TRBV7-2	TRBJ2-3	CASSLDYHGADTQYF
TRBV5-5	TRBJ2-2	CASSLEVMRVEELFF
TRBV28	TRBJ2-6	CASSLLGSPNSGANVLTF
TRBV7-6	TRBJ1-2	CASSLGGAGYGYTF
TRBV4-1	TRBJ2-7	CASSQEGFEQYF
TRBV4-3	TRBJ2-3	CASSQTWIRGGTDTQYF
TRBV7-6	TRBJ1-2	CASSLGNRGGGYTF
TRBV7-2	TRBJ2-5	CASSLGGTKETQYF
TRBV19	TRBJ1-2	CASRGGGRAFYGYTF
TRBV20-1	TRBJ2-2	CSARYHRGGTGEPFF
TRBV5-1	TRBJ1-1	CASSLPVLGSEAFF
TRBV6-5	TRBJ2-1	CASSYRTASSYNEQFF
TRBV11-2	TRBJ2-2	CASSLDPRGGLTGELFF
TRBV19	TRBJ2-7	CASSPGPQSGQYF
TRBV12-3/TRBV12-4	TRBJ2-7	CASRTRGFEQYF
TRBV25-1	TRBJ1-1	CASSEFRGGTEAFF
TRBV12-3/TRBV12-4	TRBJ2-7	CASSFRSGSYEQYF
TRBV29-1	TRBJ1-3	CSVEGQLGNTIYF
TRBV5-1	TRBJ2-3	CASSWGQYNTDTQYF
TRBV27	TRBJ2-6	CASSQLMGQGAFSGANVLTF
TRBV6-1	TRBJ1-1	CASIPPGQGLLNTEAFF
TRBV7-3	TRBJ2-7	CASSPFAGSYEQYF
TRBV6-1	TRBJ2-1	CASSRDRVYNEQFF
TRBV20-1	TRBJ1-1	CSARGQGEAFF
TRBV12-5	TRBJ2-2	CASSHRGTVNTGELFF
TRBV11-2	TRBJ1-6	CASSSRETGTGRNSPLHF
TRBV4-1	TRBJ1-5	CASSQVLFRRDRGTYSNQPQHF
TRBV9	TRBJ2-1	CASSGRDTHNEQFF
TRBV5-1	TRBJ2-6	CASSKSLAGAWGANVLTF
TRBV6-2/TRBV6-3	TRBJ2-1	CASSSGWGGAPKSYNEQFF
TRBV5-1	TRBJ1-3	CASSLGVIGNTIYF
TRBV5-1	TRBJ1-1	CANSPEGDRDTEAFF
TRBV5-4	TRBJ2-3	CASSLSRGFGDTQYF